The 18 T cell receptor beta chains given below trace back to one sample, sequenced in a study of breast tumors, draining lymph nodes, adjacent tissues. TCRdb recomputed calls from the multiplex PCR reads with MiXCR, one row per CDR3 protein. The sample has 160,000 or so distinct CDR3 sequences; around 33% are singletons. The lymph nodes were axillary draining lymph nodes from breast cancer patients. Specimen: axillary lymph node tissue. These TCRs come from a female donor with breast cancer. Some clones in this sample may be carry-over from other donors' samples.

This clonotype was picked up many times. The chain joins TRBV10-3 to TRBJ2-1, with 10 bases matching TRBD2. The CDR3 is 15 residues long. Germline V gene sequence: CDR1 ENHRY, CDR2 SYGVKD. V dropped 3 bases and J dropped 6; count of bases not matched to a gene: 5. Here the CDR3 reads CAISEGASGSNEQFF. The CDR3 DNA follows: TGTGCCATCAGTGAAGGGGCTAGCGGGAGCAATGAGCAGTTCTTC.

Many counts were recorded for this clonotype. The chain carries TRBV24-1 and TRBJ2-1, with D perhaps matching TRBD1 (5 bases). CDR1 and CDR2 from the germline V gene are KGHDR and SFDVKD. V was trimmed by 4 bases and J by 4 bases, leaving 10 bases between them. This CDR3 has 14 residues. CDR3: CATSDRREYNEQFF. CDR3 nucleotide sequence: TGTGCCACCAGTGACCGCAGGGAATACAATGAGCAGTTCTTC.

To note about this clonotype: Mismatch with germline at one junction end may stem from a read error. The CDR3 sequence is CASSRLAGGPNEQFF. The CDR3 region has the DNA TGTGCCAGCAGTAGACTAGCGGGAGGGCCCAATGAGCAGTTCTTC. The chain has TRBV10-3 and TRBJ2-1; 14 bases fit TRBD2. Germline-derived CDR1 and CDR2 are ENHRY and SYGVKD. This CDR3 is 15 amino acids long.

This clonotype was seen ten or more times. This chain's CDR3 is CASSLGGGRNALYGYTF. CDR3 bases: TGTGCCAGCAGCTTAGGAGGAGGGCGCAACGCCCTCTATGGCTACACCTTC. The V and J genes are TRBV7-9 and TRBJ1-2; D uncertain. With 1 base removed from V and 4 bases from J, the gap between germline ends came to 19 bases. Germline CDR1 reads SEHNR; CDR2 reads FQNEAQ (reference sequence). This CDR3 comprises 17 residues.

This clonotype was recorded only once. One junction end does not reproduce the germline sequence, and a read error may be involved. V and J are TRBV29-1 and TRBJ2-6; 11 nucleotides match TRBD1. This CDR3 contains 13 residues. Germline values: CDR1 SQVTM, CDR2 ANQGSEA. CDR3 in DNA: TGCAGCGTGCCGGGACAGGGGGTCAACGTCCTGACTTTC. Protein: CSVPGQGVNVLTF.

The J gene is TRBJ1-1, the V gene TRBV13; weak D call: TRBD1 (5 bases). Germline V gives CDR1 PRHDT, CDR2 FYEKMQ (reference sequence). This CDR3 is built from 13 residues. V gave up 0 bases and J gave up 7 bases, with 9 bases separating them. The CDR3 loop is CASSLGGQGEAFF. As DNA, the CDR3 is TGTGCCAGCAGCTTAGGGGGGCAGGGTGAAGCTTTCTTT.

Comment on this clonotype: Its ends do not fully match the called genes, so a read error is possible. CDR3 in DNA: TGTGCCAGCAGTGCTCGACAGGGTGGGTCTAGCACAGCTACGCAGTATTTT. Amino acid sequence: CASSARQGGSSTATQYF. The rearrangement uses TRBV9 and TRBJ2-3; 7 bases map to TRBD1. There are 17 residues in the CDR3. In germline, CDR1 is SGDLS, CDR2 YYNGEE.

At least ten counts were recorded for this clonotype. The chain recombines TRBV11-2 with TRBJ2-1, with 9 bases identical to TRBD2. CDR1 is SGHAT, CDR2 FQNNGV, per germline. Unmatched junction bases numbered 8, after V lost 4 bases and J lost 4 bases. This CDR3 comprises 16 residues. DNA for the CDR3: TGTGCCAGCAGCTACCGGAGCGGGGGGCCATACAATGAGCAGTTCTTC. This translates into CASSYRSGGPYNEQFF.

This clonotype came up many times. Here the CDR3 DNA reads TGTGCCTCGGATGCCGGGCCCACGCTGGGGAATGAGCAGTTCTTC. Translation: CASDAGPTLGNEQFF. This chain uses TRBV30 with TRBJ2-1; D not resolved. V was shortened by 7 bases and J by 7 bases, with 23 bases between the two germline ends. Germline-derived CDR1 and CDR2 are GTSNPN and SVGIG (reference sequence). This CDR3 contains 15 residues.

For this clonotype: A read error may explain this, as a much larger clone is one base away. V is TRBV7-9 and J is TRBJ1-3; a possible D gene is TRBD1 (6 bases). The germline V gene encodes CDR1 SEHNR and CDR2 FQNEAQ (reference sequence). There are 14 residues in the CDR3. Trimming took off 2 bases at V and 15 bases at J, with 20 bases between the two ends. The CDR3 nucleotides are TGTGCCAGCAGCTTACTGGGACAAGGAAACGCCACATATTTT. This gives the protein CASSLLGQGNATYF.

There are many counts of this clonotype. CDR3 sequence: CASGAGAGPSYEQYF. Here the CDR3 DNA reads TGTGCCAGCGGGGCCGGGGCAGGGCCCTCCTACGAGCAGTACTTC. The chain recombines TRBV9 with TRBJ2-7; perhaps D is TRBD1 or TRBD2 (5 bases each). With 7 bases removed from V and 0 bases from J, the gap between germline ends came to 17 bases. The CDR3 is 15 amino acids. The germline gives CDR1 SGDLS, CDR2 YYNGEE. Full variable domain (rest looked up from reference TRBV9 and TRBJ2-7): DSGVTQTPKHLITATGQRVTLRCSPRSGDLSVYWYQQSLDQGLQFLIQYYNGEERAKGNILERFSAQQFPDLHSELNLSSLELGDSALYFCASGAGAGPSYEQYFGPGTRLTVT.

This chain links TRBV9 with TRBJ2-7; D is perhaps TRBD1 or TRBD2 (5 bases each). The CDR3 covers 15 residues. The V gene's germline CDR1 is SGDLS and CDR2 YYNGEE. V was pared by 3 bases and J by 7 bases, with 20 bases between. The CDR3 here is CASSGTGTGVGEQYF. The DNA of the CDR3 is TGTGCCAGCAGCGGCACCGGGACGGGTGTAGGAGAGCAGTACTTC.

This clonotype was picked up many times. This chain joins TRBV27 and TRBJ2-1, with D hard to call. Germline lookup yields CDR1 MNHEY and CDR2 SMNVEV (reference sequence). The V end was cut by 5 bases, the J end by 7 bases, with 6 bases between. The CDR3 consists of 11 residues. The DNA for the CDR3 is TGTGCCAGCAGTGCAGTGAATGAGCAGTTCTTC. Its translation: CASSAVNEQFF.

This clonotype was seen a few times. This may arise from a read error, as a much more abundant clone is one base away. V is TRBV9 and J is TRBJ1-4, with TRBD1 matching over 8 bases. Trimming cost V 7 bases and J 4 bases; bases outside gene matches: 9. There are 15 residues in the CDR3. CDR1 SGDLS and CDR2 YYNGEE come from the germline V gene. The CDR3 coding sequence is TGTGCCAGCGGCGCACTCGACAGGGGTAATGAAAAACTGTTTTTT. It encodes CASGALDRGNEKLFF. Complete variable domain (other parts from reference TRBV9 and TRBJ1-4): DSGVTQTPKHLITATGQRVTLRCSPRSGDLSVYWYQQSLDQGLQFLIQYYNGEERAKGNILERFSAQQFPDLHSELNLSSLELGDSALYFCASGALDRGNEKLFFGSGTQLSVL.

This clonotype was picked up a small number of times. A much larger clonotype is one base distant, so this may be a read error. The chain has TRBV7-9 and TRBJ1-2, with 8 bases identical to TRBD1. Germline CDR1 SEHNR, CDR2 FQNEAQ (reference sequence). The CDR3 is 14 residues long. CDR3 bases: TGTGCCGGCAGCCCGGAGACAGGGGTCGATGGCTACACCTTC. As protein: CAGSPETGVDGYTF.

As for this clonotype: The conserved closing phenylalanine or tryptophan is absent in this CDR3, likely reflecting a read error. The limits of the CDR3 on the DNA are not certain, so only TCRdb's listed CDR3 is given. This chain links TRBV2 with TRBJ2-7; TRBD1 reflects the table's D call only, with no check against the DNA. The CDR3 contains 9 residues when both ends are counted. From germline, CDR1 is SNHLY and CDR2 FYNNEI. CDR3: CASSETAGT.

This clonotype showed up many times. The CDR3, as DNA: TGCAGTGCTAGAGTCATTACAGGGGATCAGCCCCAGCATTTT. Its translation: CSARVITGDQPQHF. The chain is built from TRBV20-1 and TRBJ1-5, with 7 bases that match TRBD1. CDR1 is DFQATT and CDR2 is SNEGSKA in the germline V gene (reference sequence). With V trimmed by 1 base and J by 5 bases, 5 bases remained unmatched. This CDR3 has 14 residues.

This clonotype has more than one count but fewer than ten. The chain couples TRBV19 to TRBJ1-1; no clear D gene. Germline CDR1 is LNHDA and CDR2 is SQIVND (reference sequence). This CDR3 contains 14 residues. V lost 1 base and J 7 bases, leaving 13 bases between the germline ends. The CDR3 DNA reads as TGTGCCAGTAGTATAGTGGGTCGGGAGGTTGAAGCTTTCTTT. As protein: CASSIVGREVEAFF.